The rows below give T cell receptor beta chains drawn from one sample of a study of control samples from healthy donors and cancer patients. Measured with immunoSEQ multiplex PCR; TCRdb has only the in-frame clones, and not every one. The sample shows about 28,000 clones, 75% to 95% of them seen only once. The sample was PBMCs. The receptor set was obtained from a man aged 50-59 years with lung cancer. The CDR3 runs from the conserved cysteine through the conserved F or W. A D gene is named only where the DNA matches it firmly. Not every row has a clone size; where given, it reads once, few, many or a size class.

CDR3nt: TGCGCCAGCAGCTTAGAGGACAGCCGGTACGAGCAGTACTTC
CDR3aa: CASSLEDSRYEQYF
v_gene: TRBV5-1
j_gene: TRBJ2-7
d_gene: -
len: 14
abundance: -

CDR3nt: TGTGCCAGCTCCTCTGGCGGGGGGCTCCAAGAGACCCAGTACTTC
CDR3aa: CASSSGGGLQETQYF
v_gene: TRBV5-4
j_gene: TRBJ2-5
d_gene: TRBD2
len: 15
abundance: -

CDR3nt: TGTGCCAGTAGTTCTAGACAGTGGACCGGGGAGCTGTTTTTT
CDR3aa: CASSSRQWTGELFF
v_gene: TRBV19
j_gene: TRBJ2-2
d_gene: -
len: 14
abundance: -

CDR3nt: TGTGCCACCAGTGATCCGGGGGGGCCGGCCGGGGAGCTGTTTTTT
CDR3aa: CATSDPGGPAGELFF
v_gene: TRBV24-1
j_gene: TRBJ2-2
d_gene: TRBD2
len: 15
abundance: once

CDR3nt: TGTGCCTGGAGTGTAGGTCGGGGGACCGACCAAGAGACCCAGTACTTC
CDR3aa: CAWSVGRGTDQETQYF
v_gene: TRBV30
j_gene: TRBJ2-5
d_gene: -
len: 16
abundance: -

CDR3nt: TGTGCCAGCAGCTTTGGTTTTTGGGACAGCGCCTACGAGCAGTACTTC
CDR3aa: CASSFGFWDSAYEQYF
v_gene: TRBV5-5
j_gene: TRBJ2-7
d_gene: TRBD1
len: 16
abundance: -

CDR3nt: TGTGCCAGCAGCGAGGGACAGCAGAATGAAAAACTGTTTTTT
CDR3aa: CASSEGQQNEKLFF
v_gene: TRBV9
j_gene: TRBJ1-4
d_gene: TRBD1
len: 14
abundance: -

CDR3nt: TGTGCCAGCAGTGAATATAAGCTTATCGCAGATACGCAGTATTTT
CDR3aa: CASSEYKLIADTQYF
v_gene: TRBV25-1
j_gene: TRBJ2-3
d_gene: -
len: 15
abundance: -

CDR3nt: TGTGCCAGCAGCTCCCTCCGGGAGACCCAGTACTTC
CDR3aa: CASSSLRETQYF
v_gene: TRBV7-2
j_gene: TRBJ2-5
d_gene: -
len: 12
abundance: -

CDR3nt: TGTGCCACCAGTGAAGGAGGCGAGCAGTACTTC
CDR3aa: CATSEGGEQYF
v_gene: TRBV24-1
j_gene: TRBJ2-7
d_gene: -
len: 11
abundance: -

CDR3nt: TGTGCCAGCAGCCAGGGGGAGAACACTGAAGCTTTCTTT
CDR3aa: CASSQGENTEAFF
v_gene: TRBV7-3
j_gene: TRBJ1-1
d_gene: TRBD1
len: 13
abundance: -

CDR3nt: TGTGCCAGCAGCTTAGAAGAGGCGACAAGATTCACAGATACGCAGTATTTT
CDR3aa: CASSLEEATRFTDTQYF
v_gene: TRBV11-2
j_gene: TRBJ2-3
d_gene: -
len: 17
abundance: -

CDR3nt: TGTGCCAGCAGCTTAACGACCCGCTCCTACGAGCAGTACTTC
CDR3aa: CASSLTTRSYEQYF
v_gene: TRBV7-2
j_gene: TRBJ2-7
d_gene: -
len: 14
abundance: -

CDR3nt: TGTGCCAGCAGCCCCCAGTCATTTGGGGGAAATGAGCAGTTCTTC
CDR3aa: CASSPQSFGGNEQFF
v_gene: TRBV6-5
j_gene: TRBJ2-1
d_gene: -
len: 15
abundance: -

CDR3nt: TGTGCCAGCGTTCGGGACAGGGGATCCTACGAGCAGTACTTC
CDR3aa: CASVRDRGSYEQYF
v_gene: TRBV6-5
j_gene: TRBJ2-7
d_gene: TRBD1
len: 14
abundance: -

CDR3nt: TGTGCCACCAGCAGAGATACAGCCTTGGCCTATGGCTACACCTTC
CDR3aa: CATSRDTALAYGYTF
v_gene: TRBV15
j_gene: TRBJ1-2
d_gene: -
len: 15
abundance: -

CDR3nt: TGTGCCAGCAGCTCCACAGGGGGCGCGGAGACCCAGTACTTC
CDR3aa: CASSSTGGAETQYF
v_gene: TRBV7-3
j_gene: TRBJ2-5
d_gene: TRBD1
len: 14
abundance: -

CDR3nt: TGTGCCAGCAGCAGCGGGACTAGCGGATCCGAGCAGTACTTC
CDR3aa: CASSSGTSGSEQYF
v_gene: TRBV6-6
j_gene: TRBJ2-7
d_gene: TRBD2
len: 14
abundance: -

CDR3nt: TGTGCCAGCAGCGGGAGTCCGGGACAGCCCCAGCATTTT
CDR3aa: CASSGSPGQPQHF
v_gene: TRBV7-2
j_gene: TRBJ1-5
d_gene: -
len: 13
abundance: -

CDR3nt: TGTGCCAGCAGCTTAAGGCAGGTGACCTACGAGCAGTACTTC
CDR3aa: CASSLRQVTYEQYF
v_gene: TRBV7-2
j_gene: TRBJ2-7
d_gene: -
len: 14
abundance: once

CDR3nt: TGCGCCAGCAGCTTGGGACTAGCGGGGGGGTTACCTAGCACAGATACGCAGTATTTT
CDR3aa: CASSLGLAGGLPSTDTQYF
v_gene: TRBV5-1
j_gene: TRBJ2-3
d_gene: TRBD2
len: 19
abundance: -

CDR3nt: TGCGCCAGCAGTGTAGACAGGGGGCGAACTGAAGCTTTCTTT
CDR3aa: CASSVDRGRTEAFF
v_gene: TRBV10-1
j_gene: TRBJ1-1
d_gene: TRBD1
len: 14
abundance: -

CDR3nt: TGTGCCACCAGTGATTCCACGGATAATGAGCAGTTCTTC
CDR3aa: CATSDSTDNEQFF
v_gene: TRBV24-1
j_gene: TRBJ2-1
d_gene: -
len: 13
abundance: -

CDR3nt: TGTGCCAGCAGCTGGGGGACAGGGAGCTCCGAGCAGTACTTC
CDR3aa: CASSWGTGSSEQYF
v_gene: TRBV7-2
j_gene: TRBJ2-7
d_gene: TRBD1
len: 14
abundance: -

CDR3nt: TGTGCCTGGAGTAGACAAGTACTAAGCTCCTATAATTCACCCCTCCACTTT
CDR3aa: CAWSRQVLSSYNSPLHF
v_gene: TRBV30
j_gene: TRBJ1-6
d_gene: -
len: 17
abundance: -

CDR3nt: TGTGCCACCAACCGGGACAGCTATGGCTACACCTTC
CDR3aa: CATNRDSYGYTF
v_gene: TRBV6-4
j_gene: TRBJ1-2
d_gene: TRBD1
len: 12
abundance: few

CDR3nt: TGTGCCAGTAGCCTAGAAGCAGGGGACTTTCTTTCACCCCTCCACTTT
CDR3aa: CASSLEAGDFLSPLHF
v_gene: TRBV19
j_gene: TRBJ1-6
d_gene: -
len: 16
abundance: -

CDR3nt: TGTGCCAGCAGTCGGACCGTAAATGAAAAACTGTTTTTT
CDR3aa: CASSRTVNEKLFF
v_gene: TRBV6-5
j_gene: TRBJ1-4
d_gene: -
len: 13
abundance: -

CDR3nt: TGTGCCAGCAGCTTGGGGCAAACTAGCACAGATACGCAGTATTTT
CDR3aa: CASSLGQTSTDTQYF
v_gene: TRBV5-6
j_gene: TRBJ2-3
d_gene: -
len: 15
abundance: -

CDR3nt: TGTGCCAGCAGCACCACAGATACGCAGTATTTT
CDR3aa: CASSTTDTQYF
v_gene: TRBV7-9
j_gene: TRBJ2-3
d_gene: -
len: 11
abundance: -

CDR3nt: TGTGCCAGCAGGGCAGGGGGCAGTGAAAAACTGTTTTTT
CDR3aa: CASRAGGSEKLFF
v_gene: TRBV2
j_gene: TRBJ1-4
d_gene: TRBD1
len: 13
abundance: -

CDR3nt: TGTGCCAGCAGTTCCTTCCGGAGCGGGGGGAGTTACAATGAGCAGTTCTTC
CDR3aa: CASSSFRSGGSYNEQFF
v_gene: TRBV27
j_gene: TRBJ2-1
d_gene: TRBD2
len: 17
abundance: -

CDR3nt: TGTGCCAGCAGCGTAGGGGGGCGGGACACTGAAGCTTTCTTT
CDR3aa: CASSVGGRDTEAFF
v_gene: TRBV9
j_gene: TRBJ1-1
d_gene: -
len: 14
abundance: once

CDR3nt: TGTGCCAGCAGCTTGTCCTCCCAAACAGATACGCAGTATTTT
CDR3aa: CASSLSSQTDTQYF
v_gene: TRBV7-2
j_gene: TRBJ2-3
d_gene: -
len: 14
abundance: -

CDR3nt: TGTGCCAGCAAGGGAGCAGGGGAGACCCAGTACTTC
CDR3aa: CASKGAGETQYF
v_gene: TRBV2
j_gene: TRBJ2-5
d_gene: -
len: 12
abundance: -

CDR3nt: TGTGCCAGCAGTTTAGACCTTTACGGCAGGAAGTCACCCCTCCACTTT
CDR3aa: CASSLDLYGRKSPLHF
v_gene: TRBV27
j_gene: TRBJ1-6
d_gene: -
len: 16
abundance: -

CDR3nt: TGTGCCAGCAGCCTAGACAGGGGGCGCGACACCGGGGAGCTGTTTTTT
CDR3aa: CASSLDRGRDTGELFF
v_gene: TRBV5-5
j_gene: TRBJ2-2
d_gene: TRBD1
len: 16
abundance: once

CDR3nt: TGTGCCAGCAGCTTGGTTGGGCCGAAGAACATTCAGTACTTC
CDR3aa: CASSLVGPKNIQYF
v_gene: TRBV5-6
j_gene: TRBJ2-4
d_gene: -
len: 14
abundance: -

CDR3nt: TGTGCCAGCAGCCGGACAGGGGGCTTGGGCACTGAAGCTTTCTTT
CDR3aa: CASSRTGGLGTEAFF
v_gene: TRBV27
j_gene: TRBJ1-1
d_gene: TRBD1
len: 15
abundance: -

CDR3nt: TGTGCCAGTAGTATAGCCGCTTCTGGGGCCAACGTCCTGACTTTC
CDR3aa: CASSIAASGANVLTF
v_gene: TRBV19
j_gene: TRBJ2-6
d_gene: -
len: 15
abundance: -

CDR3nt: TGCGCCAGCAGCCTGGGCGCGGGGGGGATCTACAATGAGCAGTTCTTC
CDR3aa: CASSLGAGGIYNEQFF
v_gene: TRBV5-1
j_gene: TRBJ2-1
d_gene: TRBD2
len: 16
abundance: -

CDR3nt: TGTGCCAGCAGTTACAAAGGACCGTACCTTGAGCAGTTCTTC
CDR3aa: CASSYKGPYLEQFF
v_gene: TRBV6-5
j_gene: TRBJ2-1
d_gene: -
len: 14
abundance: -

CDR3nt: TGCGCCAGCAGCTGGGGCGGTTCTAGCACAGATACGCAGTATTTT
CDR3aa: CASSWGGSSTDTQYF
v_gene: TRBV5-1
j_gene: TRBJ2-3
d_gene: -
len: 15
abundance: -

CDR3nt: TGTGCCAGCAGCTTGTCCGGGACAAACACTGAAGCTTTCTTT
CDR3aa: CASSLSGTNTEAFF
v_gene: TRBV7-2
j_gene: TRBJ1-1
d_gene: -
len: 14
abundance: once

CDR3nt: TGCAGCAAACGGACCGAGGGCAATGAGCAGTTCTTC
CDR3aa: CSKRTEGNEQFF
v_gene: TRBV29-1
j_gene: TRBJ2-1
d_gene: -
len: 12
abundance: -

CDR3nt: TGCGCCAGCAGCTTGGTTTGGGGTGAGACCCAGTACTTC
CDR3aa: CASSLVWGETQYF
v_gene: TRBV5-1
j_gene: TRBJ2-5
d_gene: -
len: 13
abundance: -

CDR3nt: TGTGCCAGCAGCATAGGACTTGAAGAGACCCAGTACTTC
CDR3aa: CASSIGLEETQYF
v_gene: TRBV5-4
j_gene: TRBJ2-5
d_gene: -
len: 13
abundance: -

CDR3nt: TGTGCCTGGAGTTCGGGACAGGGGGCCCACTACGAGCAGTACTTC
CDR3aa: CAWSSGQGAHYEQYF
v_gene: TRBV30
j_gene: TRBJ2-7
d_gene: TRBD1
len: 15
abundance: -

CDR3nt: TGTGCCAGCAGCGGACAGGGGGCGCACGGGGAGCTGTTTTTT
CDR3aa: CASSGQGAHGELFF
v_gene: TRBV11-2
j_gene: TRBJ2-2
d_gene: TRBD1
len: 14
abundance: -

CDR3nt: TGTGCCAGCAGCGAGACCGGGGATGGTTCACCCCTCCACTTT
CDR3aa: CASSETGDGSPLHF
v_gene: TRBV9
j_gene: TRBJ1-6
d_gene: -
len: 14
abundance: -

CDR3nt: TGTGCCAGCAGCCGAACTAGCGGGGGCCAGCACGATACGCAGTATTTT
CDR3aa: CASSRTSGGQHDTQYF
v_gene: TRBV7-9
j_gene: TRBJ2-3
d_gene: TRBD2
len: 16
abundance: -